This TCR beta chain was documented in a study of blood T cell repertoires in COVID-19. Sequencing was performed with immunoSEQ multiplex PCR; in TCRdb, only in-frame clones are kept and a portion is missing. The sample has almost 95,000 clones; roughly 85% are singletons. Seattle's cohort entered during active infection and was followed longitudinally. The sample comprised peripheral blood. The clonotype originates from a woman between 55 and 75 years old with COVID-19, enrolled during active disease.

In DNA, the CDR3 is TGTGCCAGCAGTTGGCGGGACTCCTACGAGCAGTACTTC. It codes for CASSWRDSYEQYF. This sequence joins TRBV28 and TRBJ2-7, with D tentatively TRBD2 (6 bases). Germline V gene data show CDR1 as MDHEN and CDR2 as SYDVKM. The CDR3 length is 13 residues. Trimming took 4 bases from V and 0 from J, leaving 7 bases between them.